This paragraph covers one TCR beta chain sequence. This record comes from a study of cytomegalovirus exposure and HLA in healthy donors. From germline, CDR1 is LNHNV and CDR2 YYDKDF (reference sequence). The CDR3 runs to 15 residues. Trimming removed 1 base from V and 4 bases from J, with 13 bases in between. This PCR relied on a set of 60 Vbeta primers and 13 Jbeta primers. The data were produced by immunoSEQ multiplex PCR, yet TCRdb's version contains in-frame clones alone and is incomplete. Among under 250,000 clones listed, over 75% were seen once. This chain uses TRBV15 with TRBJ1-2, with a weak D call TRBD1 (5 bases). The sample consisted of PBMCs. The receptor was derived from a boy aged 5-17 years in good health and CMV-seronegative. CDR3 in DNA: TGTGCCACCAGCAGAGTTACAGGACAAGCCTATGGCTACACCTTC. Translation gives CATSRVTGQAYGYTF.